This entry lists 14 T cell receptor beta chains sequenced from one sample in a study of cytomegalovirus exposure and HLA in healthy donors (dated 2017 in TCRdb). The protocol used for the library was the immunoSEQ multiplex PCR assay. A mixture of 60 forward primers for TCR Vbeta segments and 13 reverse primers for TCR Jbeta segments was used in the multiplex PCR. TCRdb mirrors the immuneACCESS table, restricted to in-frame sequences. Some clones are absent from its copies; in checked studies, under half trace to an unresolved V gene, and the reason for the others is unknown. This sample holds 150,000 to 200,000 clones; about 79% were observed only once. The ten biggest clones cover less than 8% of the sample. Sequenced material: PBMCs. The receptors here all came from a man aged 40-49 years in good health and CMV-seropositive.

CDR3 sequence: CASSPLGQGETEAFF. DNA for the CDR3: TGTGCCAGCAGCCCACTCGGACAGGGAGAAACTGAAGCTTTCTTT. The chain has TRBV5-6 and TRBJ1-1; 8 bases are shared with TRBD1. CDR1 is SGHDT and CDR2 is YYEEEE in the germline V gene. This CDR3 region has 15 residues. V was pared by 4 bases and J by 5 bases, with 10 bases of the junction left unmatched. Full variable domain (remainder filled in from reference TRBV5-6 and TRBJ1-1): DAGVTQSPTHLIKTRGQQVTLRCSPKSGHDTVSWYQQALGQGPQFIFQYYEEEERQRGNFPDRFSGHQFPNYSSELNVNALLLGDSALYLCASSPLGQGETEAFFGQGTRLTVV.

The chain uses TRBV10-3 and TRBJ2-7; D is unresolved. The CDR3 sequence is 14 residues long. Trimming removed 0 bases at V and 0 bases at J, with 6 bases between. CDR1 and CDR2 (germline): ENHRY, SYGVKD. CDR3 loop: CAISESRGSYEQYF. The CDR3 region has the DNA TGTGCCATCAGTGAGTCGAGAGGCTCCTACGAGCAGTACTTC.

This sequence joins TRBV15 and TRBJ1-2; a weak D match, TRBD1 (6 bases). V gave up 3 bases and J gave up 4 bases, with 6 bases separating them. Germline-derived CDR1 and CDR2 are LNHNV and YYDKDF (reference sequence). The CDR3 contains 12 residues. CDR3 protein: CATSRDSYGYTF. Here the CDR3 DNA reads TGTGCCACCAGCAGGGACAGCTATGGCTACACCTTC.

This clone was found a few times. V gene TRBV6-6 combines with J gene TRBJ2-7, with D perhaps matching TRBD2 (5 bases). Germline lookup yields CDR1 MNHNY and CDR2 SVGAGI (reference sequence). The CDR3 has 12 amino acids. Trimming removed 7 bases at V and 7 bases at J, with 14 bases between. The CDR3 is CASTTRSGEQYF. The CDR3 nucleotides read TGTGCCAGCACTACCCGGAGCGGTGAGCAGTACTTC.

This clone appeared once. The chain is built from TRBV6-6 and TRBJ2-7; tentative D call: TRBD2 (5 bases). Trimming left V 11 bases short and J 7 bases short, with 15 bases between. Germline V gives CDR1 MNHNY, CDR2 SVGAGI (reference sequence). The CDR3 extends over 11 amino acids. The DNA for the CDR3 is TGTGCCGTTCGGGGTGCTGGAGAGCAGTACTTC. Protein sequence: CAVRGAGEQYF.

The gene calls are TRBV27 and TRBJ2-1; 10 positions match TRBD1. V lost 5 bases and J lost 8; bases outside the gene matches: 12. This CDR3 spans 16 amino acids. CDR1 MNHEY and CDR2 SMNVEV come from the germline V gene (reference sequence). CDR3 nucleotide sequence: TGTGCCAGCAGTCGCCGACAGGGGGCAGGTCGGGATGAGCAGTTCTTC. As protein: CASSRRQGAGRDEQFF.

CDR3 coding DNA: TGCGCCAGCAGCTTCAGGACTTCCGGGACAGGCTTATACGAGCAGTACTTC. Its protein product is CASSFRTSGTGLYEQYF. The chain joins TRBV5-1 to TRBJ2-7, with TRBD1 matching over 8 bases. V dropped 2 bases and J dropped 4; count of bases not matched to a gene: 14. CDR1 is SGHRS, CDR2 YFSETQ, per germline. The CDR3 sequence is 17 residues long.

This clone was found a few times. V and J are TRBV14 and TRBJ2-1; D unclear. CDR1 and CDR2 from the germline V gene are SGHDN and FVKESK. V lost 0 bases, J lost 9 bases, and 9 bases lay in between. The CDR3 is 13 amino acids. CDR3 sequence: CASSQELETEQFF. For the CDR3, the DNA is TGTGCCAGCAGCCAAGAGTTGGAGACTGAGCAGTTCTTC.

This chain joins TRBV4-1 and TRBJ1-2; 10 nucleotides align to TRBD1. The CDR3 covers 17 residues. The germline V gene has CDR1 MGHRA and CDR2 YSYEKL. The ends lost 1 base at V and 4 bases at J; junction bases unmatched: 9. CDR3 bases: TGCGCCAGCAGCCAAGTTTACCGGGACAGGGGACTCTATGGCTACACCTTC. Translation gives CASSQVYRDRGLYGYTF.

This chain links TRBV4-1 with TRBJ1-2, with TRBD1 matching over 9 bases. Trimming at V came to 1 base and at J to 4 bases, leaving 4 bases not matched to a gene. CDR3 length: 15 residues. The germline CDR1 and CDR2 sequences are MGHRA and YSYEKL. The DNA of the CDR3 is TGCGCCAGCAGCCAAGGACAGGGGGTAATCTATGGCTACACCTTC. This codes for CASSQGQGVIYGYTF.

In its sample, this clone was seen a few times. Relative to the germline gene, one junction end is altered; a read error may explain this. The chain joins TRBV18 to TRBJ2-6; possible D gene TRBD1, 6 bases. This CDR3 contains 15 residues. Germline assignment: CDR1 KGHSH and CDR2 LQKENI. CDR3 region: CASSLQGPGANGLTF. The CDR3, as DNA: TGTGCCAGCTCACTACAGGGCCCTGGGGCCAACGGCCTGACTTTC.

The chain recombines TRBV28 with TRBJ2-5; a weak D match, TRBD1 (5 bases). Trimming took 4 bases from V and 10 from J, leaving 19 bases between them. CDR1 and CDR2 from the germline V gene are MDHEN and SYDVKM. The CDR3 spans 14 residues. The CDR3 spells CASSSTPQRQNQYF. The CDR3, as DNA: TGTGCCAGCAGTTCAACCCCTCAAAGACAGAACCAGTACTTC. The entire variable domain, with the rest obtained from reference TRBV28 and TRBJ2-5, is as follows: DVKVTQSSRYLVKRTGEKVFLECVQDMDHENMFWYRQDPGLGLRLIYFSYDVKMKEKGDIPEGYSVSREKKERFSLILESASTNQTSMYLCASSSTPQRQNQYFGPGTRLLVL.

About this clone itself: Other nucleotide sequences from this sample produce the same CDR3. CDR3 nucleotide sequence: TGCGCCAGCACTCCTGAGGGACAGGGGGGGTTCTATGGCTACACCTTC. It specifies CASTPEGQGGFYGYTF. This chain links TRBV5-1 with TRBJ1-2; 11 nucleotides line up with TRBD1. The length of the CDR3 is 16 residues. The trim removed 6 bases at V and 4 bases at J, leaving 11 bases unmatched. Germline V lookup: CDR1 SGHRS, CDR2 YFSETQ. Drawing the rest from reference TRBV5-1 and TRBJ1-2, the complete variable domain is KAGVTQTPRYLIKTRGQQVTLSCSPISGHRSVSWYQQTPGQGLQFLFEYFSETQRNKGNFPGRFSGRQFSNSRSEMNVSTLELGDSALYLCASTPEGQGGFYGYTFGSGTRLTVV.

Here the CDR3 reads CASTSGGWNTEAFF. CDR3 bases: TGTGCCAGTACCTCAGGGGGGTGGAACACTGAAGCTTTCTTT. J is TRBJ1-1 and V is TRBV19, with TRBD1 matching 7 bases. The CDR3 runs to 14 residues. J was trimmed by 1 base and V by 7 bases; bases with no gene match: 6. CDR1 and CDR2 (germline): LNHDA, SQIVND (reference sequence).